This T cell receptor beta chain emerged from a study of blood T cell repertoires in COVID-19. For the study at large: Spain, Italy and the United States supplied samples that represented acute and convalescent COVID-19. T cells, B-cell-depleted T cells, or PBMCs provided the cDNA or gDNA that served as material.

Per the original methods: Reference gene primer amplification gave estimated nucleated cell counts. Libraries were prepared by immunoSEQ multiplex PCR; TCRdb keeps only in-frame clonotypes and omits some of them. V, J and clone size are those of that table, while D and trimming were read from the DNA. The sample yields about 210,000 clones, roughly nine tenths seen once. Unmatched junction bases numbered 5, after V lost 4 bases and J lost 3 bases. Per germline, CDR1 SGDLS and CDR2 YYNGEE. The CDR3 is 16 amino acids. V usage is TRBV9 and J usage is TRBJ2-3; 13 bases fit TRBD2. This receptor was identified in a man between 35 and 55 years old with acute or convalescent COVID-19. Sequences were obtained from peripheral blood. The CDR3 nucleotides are TGTGCCAGCAGCCCCCGGACTAGCGGGAGAACAGATACGCAGTATTTT. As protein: CASSPRTSGRTDTQYF.